These T cell receptor beta chains were read from a single sample in a study of T cells in Graves' hyperthyroidism and ophthalmopathy. Each CDR3 protein is one row after TCRdb ran MiXCR on the multiplex PCR reads. Here the sample spans some 490,000 distinct CDR3 sequences, roughly a sixth being singletons. Sequenced: blood. The receptors originated from a young woman with Graves' ophthalmopathy. Both conserved end residues are part of each CDR3. The D gene is left open where the match is weak. Expanded clones get a size class; other rows say once, few or many, or leave the size out.

D gene: TRBD2
V gene: TRBV7-9
clone size: few
J gene: TRBJ2-1
CDR3 protein: CASSSQRGDNEQFF
CDR3 DNA: TGTGCCAGCAGCTCTCAGCGGGGAGACAATGAGCAGTTCTTC

D gene: -
V gene: TRBV28
clone size: many
J gene: TRBJ1-1
CDR3 protein: CASRGHLNTEAFF
CDR3 DNA: TGTGCCAGCAGAGGACACCTGAACACTGAAGCTTTCTTT

D gene: TRBD2
V gene: TRBV5-1
clone size: -
J gene: TRBJ2-7
CDR3 protein: CASRRGLAGVDYEQYF
CDR3 DNA: TGTGCCAGCAGGCGTGGACTAGCGGGAGTCGACTACGAGCAGTACTTC

D gene: TRBD1
V gene: TRBV27
clone size: few
J gene: TRBJ1-2
CDR3 protein: CASSADTGGVYGYTF
CDR3 DNA: TGTGCCAGCAGTGCAGATACAGGGGGCGTCTATGGCTACACCTTC

D gene: -
V gene: TRBV5-1
clone size: once
J gene: TRBJ2-6
CDR3 protein: CATAAGLSGANVLTF
CDR3 DNA: TGTGCCACGGCGGCAGGTCTATCTGGGGCCAACGTCCTGACTTTC

D gene: TRBD2
V gene: TRBV20-1
clone size: many
J gene: TRBJ2-3
CDR3 protein: CSASSTSGSTDTQYF
CDR3 DNA: TGCAGTGCTAGCTCTACTAGCGGGAGTACAGATACGCAGTATTTT

D gene: -
V gene: TRBV20-1
clone size: many
J gene: TRBJ2-1
CDR3 protein: CSGAGSGSYNEQFF
CDR3 DNA: TGCAGTGGGGCGGGTAGCGGATCCTACAATGAGCAGTTCTTC

D gene: TRBD2
V gene: TRBV7-9
clone size: -
J gene: TRBJ2-1
CDR3 protein: CASSLSSGDYNEQFF
CDR3 DNA: TGTGCCAGCAGCTTAAGTAGCGGGGACTACAATGAGCAGTTCTTC

D gene: -
V gene: TRBV20-1
clone size: many
J gene: TRBJ1-5
CDR3 protein: CSARDSSSNQPQHF
CDR3 DNA: TGCAGTGCTAGAGATAGTAGTAGCAATCAGCCCCAGCATTTT

D gene: -
V gene: TRBV12-3/TRBV12-4
clone size: many
J gene: TRBJ2-5
CDR3 protein: CASSWQGGKTQYF
CDR3 DNA: TGTGCCAGCAGTTGGCAGGGTGGAAAGACCCAGTACTTC

D gene: TRBD1
V gene: TRBV5-6
clone size: many
J gene: TRBJ2-4
CDR3 protein: CASSMGQGAAIQYF
CDR3 DNA: TGTGCCAGCAGCATGGGACAGGGGGCGGCCATTCAGTACTTC

D gene: TRBD1
V gene: TRBV20-1
clone size: many
J gene: TRBJ1-1
CDR3 protein: CSVKTGGNLNTEAFF
CDR3 DNA: TGCAGTGTTAAGACAGGGGGAAACCTGAACACTGAAGCTTTCTTT